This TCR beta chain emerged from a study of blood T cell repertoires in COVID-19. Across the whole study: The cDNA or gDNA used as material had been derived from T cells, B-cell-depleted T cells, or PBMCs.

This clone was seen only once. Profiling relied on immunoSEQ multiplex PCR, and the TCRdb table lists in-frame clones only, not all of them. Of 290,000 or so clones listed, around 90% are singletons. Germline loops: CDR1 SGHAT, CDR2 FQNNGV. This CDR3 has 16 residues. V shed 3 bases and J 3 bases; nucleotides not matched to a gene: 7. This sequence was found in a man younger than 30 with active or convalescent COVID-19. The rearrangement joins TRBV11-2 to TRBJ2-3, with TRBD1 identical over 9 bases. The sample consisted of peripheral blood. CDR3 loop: CASSFGTGIGTDTQYF. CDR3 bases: TGTGCCAGCAGCTTCGGGACAGGGATTGGAACAGATACGCAGTATTTT.